What follows describes a single T cell receptor beta chain. As yet, its antigen is unknown. The CDR3 sequence is 16 residues long. Germline V gives CDR1 SGHVS, CDR2 FQNEAQ. The ends were cut back, 7 bases at V and 1 base at J, with 16 bases in the middle. This record comes from a study of CD8 T cells in ankylosing spondylitis. Findings and caveats of the study: Past studies reported some motif variants in reactive arthritis synovial fluid and blood. A motif of fewer than ten highly homologous TCR beta variants was seen as apparently characteristic of ankylosing spondylitis blood. Matched ankylosing spondylitis synovial fluid reportedly contained a significantly enriched population of disease-linked clones. Relatively rare in peripheral blood, disease-linked clones were also CD8+.

For TCR beta, libraries came from quantitative 5'-RACE with molecular barcodes. Each CDR3 protein is one row after TCRdb ran MiXCR on the 5' RACE reads. The profile shows some 800,000 distinct CDR3 sequences, around 11% of them singletons. Sequenced: blood, either unsorted or a sorted T cell fraction (not recorded which). The receptor was derived from a male donor with ankylosing spondylitis. V usage is TRBV7-8 and J usage is TRBJ2-2; TRBD2 is a possible D gene (6 bases). CDR3 in amino acids: CASTPRGLLNTGELFF. The CDR3 region has the DNA TGTGCCAGCACCCCGCGGGGCCTATTGAACACCGGGGAGCTGTTTTTT. The whole variable domain, remainder taken from reference TRBV7-8 and TRBJ2-2, is GAGVSQSPRYKVAKRGQDVALRCDPISGHVSLFWYQQALGQGPEFLTYFQNEAQLDKSGLPSDRFFAERPEGSVSTLKIQRTQQEDSAVYLCASTPRGLLNTGELFFGEGSRLTVL.